The 22 T cell receptor beta chains below all came from one sample that was sequenced in a study of T-cell memory formation after mild COVID-19. TCRdb itself ran the 5' RACE reads through MiXCR, one entry per CDR3 protein. The sample holds approximately 490,000 distinct CDR3 sequences, around 21% seen once. The sequenced material came from PBMCs or a T cell subset sorted from them (not recorded which). The receptors here all came from an adult woman who had mild COVID-19 (a few samples of this study predate the infection). Cell type and time point are not known.

This clonotype was recorded a few times. The CDR3 protein is CASSERTSVLTDTQYF. CDR3 nucleotides: TGTGCCAGCAGTGAAAGGACTAGCGTACTCACAGATACGCAGTATTTT. The genes are TRBV6-4 and TRBJ2-3; TRBD2 agrees at 9 bases. The CDR3 is made up of 16 amino acids. The germline gives CDR1 MRHNA, CDR2 SNTAGT. With 3 bases clipped from V and 2 bases from J, the junction kept 6 bases outside the gene matches.

The chain carries TRBV2 and TRBJ2-7; D uncertain. Trimming left V 7 bases short and J 0 bases short, with 19 bases between. CDR1 is SNHLY, CDR2 FYNNEI, per germline. CDR3 length: 16 residues. For the CDR3, the DNA is TGTGCCAGCACCCTCCGTCCTGGATACACCTCCTACGAGCAGTACTTC. Protein product: CASTLRPGYTSYEQYF. Full variable domain (missing parts from reference TRBV2 and TRBJ2-7): EPEVTQTPSHQVTQMGQEVILRCVPISNHLYFYWYRQILGQKVEFLVSFYNNEISEKSEIFDDQFSVERPDGSNFTLKIRSTKLEDSAMYFCASTLRPGYTSYEQYFGPGTRLTVT.

The V call is TRBV12-3 or TRBV12-4, the J call TRBJ2-1, with 8 bases that match TRBD1. The V gene end was trimmed by 5 bases and the J gene end by 7 bases; junction bases not matched to a gene: 7. This CDR3 has 14 residues. This chain's CDR3 is CASSLRQGWNEQFF. CDR3 DNA sequence: TGTGCCAGCAGTCTACGACAGGGGTGGAATGAGCAGTTCTTC.

This clonotype showed up just a few times. The chain couples TRBV4-2 to TRBJ2-2, with 9 bases fitting TRBD2. Germline CDR1 is LGHNA and CDR2 is YNFKEQ. V was clipped by 0 bases and J by 11 bases; unmatched bases: 7. This CDR3 has 15 residues. CDR3 residues: CASSQESLAGRELFF. As DNA, the CDR3 is TGTGCCAGCAGCCAAGAGTCCCTAGCGGGACGAGAGCTGTTTTTT.

The rearrangement links TRBV12-5 to TRBJ2-3; 9 bases map to TRBD1. The germline gives CDR1 LGHNT, CDR2 FRNRAP. CDR3 length: 15 residues. With V trimmed by 3 bases and J by 3 bases, 4 bases remained unmatched. For the CDR3, the DNA is TGTGCTAGTGGTTTTGCCGGACAGGGGACAGATACGCAGTATTTT. Protein sequence: CASGFAGQGTDTQYF.

This clonotype occurred a few times. A read error may produce the germline difference seen at one junction end. J is TRBJ2-7 and V is TRBV5-1, with 7 bases lining up with TRBD2. The CDR3 spans 13 residues. Germline-derived CDR1 and CDR2 are SGHRS and YFSETQ. The CDR3 DNA is TGCGCCAGCAGGTTGGGACTAACCTACGAGCAGTACTTC. It specifies CASRLGLTYEQYF.

This clonotype occurred a few times. The rearrangement uses TRBV20-1 and TRBJ1-1; maybe TRBD1 (6 bases). V was shortened by 8 bases and J by 5 bases, with 18 bases between the two germline ends. The germline V gene encodes CDR1 DFQATT and CDR2 SNEGSKA (reference sequence). The CDR3 runs to 13 residues. DNA of the CDR3: TGCAGTTACTTATCAGGGGCAACAACTGAAGCTTTCTTT. Amino acids: CSYLSGATTEAFF.

There are a few counts of this clonotype. This chain joins TRBV30 and TRBJ2-4, with D perhaps TRBD1 (6 bases). Germline lookup yields CDR1 GTSNPN and CDR2 SVGIG (reference sequence). Trimming stripped 2 bases from V and 7 bases from J, with 6 bases between. There are 11 residues in the CDR3. CDR3 sequence (DNA): TGTGCCTGGAGTCAGGGGAACATTCAGTACTTC. Amino acid sequence: CAWSQGNIQYF.

In this sample, this clonotype turned up a few times. The V call is TRBV24-1, the J call TRBJ2-7, with 7 nucleotides matching TRBD1. Germline CDR1 reads KGHDR; CDR2 reads SFDVKD. The CDR3 is made up of 15 amino acids. The V and J ends lost 7 bases and 1 base, in that order; junction bases with no gene match: 9. CDR3 region: CATSPGTAPSYEQYF. In DNA form, the CDR3 reads TGTGCCACCAGCCCCGGGACAGCTCCGTCCTACGAGCAGTACTTC.

The CDR3 DNA reads TGTGCCACCAGAGCGGGATCTGTAAATGAGCAGTTCTTC. It yields the protein CATRAGSVNEQFF. The chain has TRBV24-1 and TRBJ2-1; 7 nucleotides line up with TRBD2. The V segment lost 7 bases and the J segment 7 bases; nucleotides outside the gene matches: 6. CDR3 length: 13 amino acids. Looked up from germline, CDR1 is KGHDR and CDR2 is SFDVKD.

The V gene is TRBV19, the J gene TRBJ2-3; 9 nucleotides match TRBD2. The CDR3 is 15 residues long. Germline V CDR1 and CDR2: LNHDA, SQIVND (reference sequence). Germline trimming cut 5 bases from V and 5 bases from J; bases unmatched to any gene: 8. CDR3 in DNA: TGTGCCAGTAGTCCCCTGGCGGGGGGGTTAGATACGCAGTATTTT. Its protein is CASSPLAGGLDTQYF.

This clonotype was detected a few times. J is TRBJ2-1 and V is TRBV7-2, with 13 bases that match TRBD2. From germline, CDR1 is SGHTA and CDR2 FQGNSA. This CDR3 has 18 residues. Trimming took 2 bases from V and 1 from J; bases not matched to a gene: 5. The CDR3 nucleotides are TGTGCCAGCAGCTTAAGACTAGCGGGGGGCCGGTCCTACAATGAGCAGTTCTTC. Translating it yields CASSLRLAGGRSYNEQFF. The full variable domain, completed using reference TRBV7-2 and TRBJ2-1, is GAGVSQSPSNKVTEKGKDVELRCDPISGHTALYWYRQSLGQGLEFLIYFQGNSAPDKSGLPSDRFSAERTGGSVSTLTIQRTQQEDSAVYLCASSLRLAGGRSYNEQFFGPGTRLTVL.

This clonotype was counted many times. The chain uses TRBV7-8 and TRBJ2-1; 7 bases agree with TRBD2. Trimming at V came to 1 base and at J to 14 bases, leaving 26 bases not matched to a gene. This CDR3 spans 19 amino acids. CDR1 and CDR2 from the germline V gene are SGHVS and FQNEAQ. The CDR3 coding sequence is TGTGCCAGCAGCTTAGTATCCCGCCCCGTAGCGTCTTCGGGGGGTTTTGAGTTCTTC. Protein: CASSLVSRPVASSGGFEFF.

The V gene is TRBV20-1, the J gene TRBJ1-6, with D perhaps TRBD1 (5 bases). The CDR3 has 16 residues. CDR1 is DFQATT and CDR2 is SNEGSKA in the germline V gene (reference sequence). Trimming left V 0 bases short and J 7 bases short, with 16 bases between. The CDR3 spells CSARDLRSGQNSPLHF. The CDR3 DNA reads TGCAGTGCTAGAGATCTTAGATCAGGACAAAATTCACCCCTCCACTTT.

This clonotype was seen more than once but under ten times. The chain employs TRBV5-1 and TRBJ2-5; the D is unclear. V shed 7 bases and J shed 4 bases, with 5 bases lying between them. The CDR3 has 10 residues. CDR1 is SGHRS and CDR2 is YFSETQ in the germline V gene. The CDR3, as DNA: TGCGCCAGCTGGGGAGAGACCCAGTACTTC. As protein: CASWGETQYF.

The table lists this clonotype with a few counts. DNA of the CDR3: TGCAGTGCGTCGGGGACTAGCGGGCCTAATGAGCAGTTCTTC. Its translation: CSASGTSGPNEQFF. This chain joins TRBV20-1 and TRBJ2-1, with 12 bases fitting TRBD2. Trimming removed 6 bases from V and 7 bases from J; junction bases left unmatched: 7. CDR3 length: 14 residues. Germline CDR1 reads DFQATT; CDR2 reads SNEGSKA (reference sequence).

This clonotype was observed many times. The chain is built from TRBV4-3 and TRBJ2-1; D is perhaps TRBD1 (5 bases). V gave up 0 bases and J gave up 12 bases, with 21 bases separating them. The CDR3 is 16 amino acids. CDR1 and CDR2 from the germline V gene are LGHNA and YSLEER. As DNA, the CDR3 is TGCGCCAGCAGCCAAGATCTCGGCGTAATAGGGGAAGGGCAGTTCTTC. This sequence encodes CASSQDLGVIGEGQFF.

In this sample, this clonotype turned up a few times. The chain employs TRBV12-3 or TRBV12-4 and TRBJ2-7; D assignment may be TRBD1 or TRBD2 (5 bases each). The CDR3 consists of 15 residues. The V gene lost 7 bases and the J gene lost 3 bases, with 19 bases spanning the gap. The CDR3 reads CASTFWRLGDYEQYF. The DNA for the CDR3 is TGTGCCAGCACCTTTTGGAGGTTGGGGGACTACGAGCAGTACTTC.

The chain recombines TRBV5-1 with TRBJ2-7; 8 bases are a match to TRBD1. V was pared by 3 bases and J by 4 bases, with 6 bases of the junction left unmatched. The V gene's germline CDR1 is SGHRS and CDR2 YFSETQ. CDR3 length equals 14 residues. The CDR3 DNA follows: TGCGCCAGCAGCTCGGACAGGGACATATACGAGCAGTACTTC. Its translation is CASSSDRDIYEQYF.

The gene calls are TRBV7-3 and TRBJ2-7, with 7 nucleotides matching TRBD1. CDR1 is SGHTA, CDR2 FQGTGA, per germline. The J segment lost 4 bases and the V segment lost 0 bases, leaving 3 bases of the junction unmatched. This CDR3 contains 14 residues. CDR3 DNA: TGTGCCAGCAGCTTAACGGGGACAGTATACGAGCAGTACTTC. Encoded protein: CASSLTGTVYEQYF. The full variable domain, rest sourced from reference TRBV7-3 and TRBJ2-7, is GAGVSQTPSNKVTEKGKYVELRCDPISGHTALYWYRQSLGQGPEFLIYFQGTGAADDSGLPNDRFFAVRPEGSVSTLKIQRTERGDSAVYLCASSLTGTVYEQYFGPGTRLTVT.

This clonotype has only a few counts. This chain uses TRBV7-6 with TRBJ2-3; D is perhaps TRBD2 (5 bases). The CDR3 spans 15 residues. Trimming cost V 1 base and J 4 bases, with 12 bases left between them. Germline-derived CDR1 and CDR2 are SGHVS and FNYEAQ. The CDR3 sequence is CASSLDTRWADTQYF. The CDR3 DNA reads as TGTGCCAGCAGCTTAGATACTAGGTGGGCAGATACGCAGTATTTT.

This clonotype was detected only a few times. The rearrangement links TRBV21-1 to TRBJ2-4. TRBV21-1 is an annotated pseudogene. This CDR3 region has 15 residues. DNA for the CDR3: TGTGCCAGCAGCAAAGGGTCAGAGGTTGGCGACATTCAGTACTTC. Translated, it gives CASSKGSEVGDIQYF.